This T cell receptor beta chain was found in a study of blood T cell repertoires in COVID-19. Overall study context: Collection of acute and convalescent COVID-19 samples took place in the United States, Italy and Spain. Sample material is recorded as cDNA or gDNA derived from T cells, B-cell-depleted T cells, or PBMCs.

In germline, CDR1 is KGHSH, CDR2 LQKENI. V gave up 4 bases and J gave up 0 bases, with 10 bases separating them. The CDR3 loop spans 15 amino acids. Per the study methods: Amplification with reference gene primers provided the estimates of nucleated cell counts. TCRdb's copy holds only in-frame clones and misses some; the assay was immunoSEQ multiplex PCR. V, J and clone size were drawn from that table, and D and trimming were deduced from the DNA. Here the sample spans approximately 280,000 clones, around 85% being singletons. Sequencing used peripheral blood. The gene calls are TRBV18 and TRBJ1-3; D call uncertain. This receptor was obtained from a middle-aged man with active or convalescent COVID-19. Here the CDR3 reads CASSLQARSGNTIYF. DNA of the CDR3: TGTGCCAGCTCACTCCAAGCGCGCTCTGGAAACACCATATATTTT. Variable domain in full (rest from reference TRBV18 and TRBJ1-3): NAGVMQNPRHLVRRRGQEARLRCSPMKGHSHVYWYRQLPEEGLKFMVYLQKENIIDESGMPKERFSAEFPKEGPSILRIQQVVRGDSAAYFCASSLQARSGNTIYFGEGSWLTVV.